This is a list of T cell receptor beta chains from one sample in a study of blood T cell repertoires in COVID-19. Sequenced by immunoSEQ multiplex PCR; TCRdb stores in-frame clones only, minus some. The sample shows fewer than 250,000 clones, 80% to 90% of them seen only once. The sample comprised peripheral blood. Receptor source: a woman aged 40 to 50 with active or convalescent COVID-19. CDR3s include the opening cysteine and the closing phenylalanine or tryptophan. The D gene is left open where the match is weak. Some rows mark clone size as missing; the rest say once, few, many or name a class of expanded clone.

length	V	J	D	size	CDR3	DNA
15	TRBV5-4	TRBJ2-1	.	.	CASRQDRSSYNEQFF	TGTGCCAGCAGACAAGACAGGAGCTCCTACAATGAGCAGTTCTTC
13	TRBV7-9	TRBJ2-1	.	.	CASIPGLGNEQFF	TGTGCCAGCATACCAGGGTTGGGGAATGAGCAGTTCTTC
14	TRBV5-1	TRBJ2-5	TRBD2	.	CASTGGAPQETQYF	TGCGCCAGCACCGGGGGGGCGCCCCAAGAGACCCAGTACTTC
15	TRBV11-2	TRBJ1-5	.	.	CASSRNQGSNQPQHF	TGTGCCAGCAGCCGAAATCAGGGATCCAATCAGCCCCAGCATTTT
15	TRBV7-6	TRBJ2-3	.	.	CASSLQASGTDTQYF	TGTGCCAGCAGCTTACAGGCTAGCGGCACAGATACGCAGTATTTT
14	TRBV27	TRBJ1-2	.	.	CASSLSGSDYGYTF	TGTGCCAGCAGTTTATCAGGGAGTGACTATGGCTACACCTTC
15	TRBV4-2	TRBJ1-1	.	.	CASSQARVMNTEAFF	TGTGCCAGCAGCCAAGCACGAGTCATGAACACTGAAGCTTTCTTT
15	TRBV3-1/TRBV3-2	TRBJ1-1	TRBD1	few	CASSQERGRNTEAFF	TGTGCCAGCAGCCAAGAAAGGGGGCGGAACACTGAAGCTTTCTTT
14	TRBV9	TRBJ1-4	.	once	CASSVAPVNEKLFF	TGTGCCAGCAGCGTAGCTCCGGTTAATGAAAAACTGTTTTTT
18	TRBV12-2	TRBJ2-7	.	.	CASRCYGTSGRNSYEQYF	TGTGCAAGTCGCTGTTACGGGACTAGCGGGCGTAACTCCTACGAGCAGTACTTC
13	TRBV5-1	TRBJ2-3	.	.	CATSPIGADTQYF	TGCGCCACCAGCCCCATCGGTGCAGATACGCAGTATTTT
18	TRBV15	TRBJ2-6	.	.	CATSRGGLLSSGANVLTF	TGTGCCACCAGCAGAGGAGGGCTGCTGAGCTCTGGGGCCAACGTCCTGACTTTC
14	TRBV5-8	TRBJ2-3	.	.	CASSLGVTLDTQYF	TGTGCCAGCAGTCTCGGGGTTACGCTCGATACGCAGTATTTT
13	TRBV12-3/TRBV12-4	TRBJ2-1	.	.	CASSWTVRNEQFF	TGTGCCAGCAGTTGGACAGTCCGCAATGAGCAGTTCTTC
14	TRBV30	TRBJ1-1	TRBD1	.	CAWALGGGPTEAFF	TGTGCCTGGGCCCTTGGAGGGGGCCCCACTGAAGCTTTCTTT
15	TRBV2	TRBJ2-3	.	.	CASSEVGGWGDTQYF	TGTGCCAGCAGTGAAGTAGGCGGGTGGGGAGATACGCAGTATTTT
16	TRBV27	TRBJ2-7	.	.	CASSLTSTGSGYEQYF	TGTGCCAGCAGTTTGACGTCTACGGGTTCCGGGTACGAGCAGTACTTC
15	TRBV28	TRBJ1-1	.	.	CASSGDSPLGTEAFF	TGTGCCAGCAGTGGAGACAGCCCGCTTGGGACTGAAGCTTTCTTT
16	TRBV28	TRBJ1-4	.	.	CASSLTGGATNEKLFF	TGTGCCAGCAGTTTGACAGGAGGAGCAACTAATGAAAAACTGTTTTTT
15	TRBV12-5	TRBJ2-1	.	.	CASGLYASSYNEQFF	TGTGCTAGTGGTTTATATGCCAGCTCCTACAATGAGCAGTTCTTC
13	TRBV13	TRBJ1-6	.	.	CASSLEQYSPLHF	TGTGCCAGCAGCTTAGAACAGTATTCACCCCTCCACTTT
16	TRBV29-1	TRBJ1-2	.	.	CSVDVTPGQTSYGYTF	TGCAGCGTTGATGTAACCCCTGGACAGACCTCCTATGGCTACACCTTC